A single sample gave rise to the 4 T cell receptor beta chains below, sequenced in a study of shared clonotypes between healthy human individuals. Sequencing used immunoSEQ multiplex PCR; TCRdb keeps in-frame clones, though not all of them. In the table there are just over 2,000,000 clones, 90% to 95% of which are singletons. Input material: naive CD4+ T cells sorted from blood. Subset denoted: CD45RA+ positively selected. The receptors stem from a man younger than 35 in good health.

The CDR3 coding sequence is TGTGCCAGCAGTTTGACAGGACCTGGGGCCAACGTCCTGACTTTC. Protein product: CASSLTGPGANVLTF. V and J are TRBV28 and TRBJ2-6; the D gene is possibly TRBD1 (6 bases). The V end was cut by 3 bases, the J end by 2 bases, with 8 bases between. From germline, CDR1 is MDHEN and CDR2 SYDVKM. The CDR3 spans 15 residues.

This sequence joins TRBV6-5 and TRBJ2-3, with 7 bases matching TRBD2. CDR1 MNHEY and CDR2 SVGAGI come from the germline V gene. Losses at the gene ends were 2 bases for V and 9 bases for J; bases not matched to a gene: 2. The CDR3 runs 12 residues. The CDR3 DNA follows: TGTGCCAGCAGTTACGTGGGGGGGACGCAGTATTTT. The encoded protein is CASSYVGGTQYF.

This clone was counted a single time. The V gene is TRBV7-6, the J gene TRBJ2-2; D is possibly TRBD1 (6 bases). V was pared by 1 base and J by 4 bases, with 13 bases between. Germline V gene data show CDR1 as SGHVS and CDR2 as FNYEAQ. The CDR3 totals 16 residues. Written as DNA, the CDR3 is TGTGCCAGCAGCTTAGGGGCAGGGGAAACCACCGGGGAGCTGTTTTTT. Amino acid sequence: CASSLGAGETTGELFF. The entire variable domain, with the rest obtained from reference TRBV7-6 and TRBJ2-2, is as follows: GAGVSQSPRYKVTKRGQDVALRCDPISGHVSLYWYRQALGQGPEFLTYFNYEAQQDKSGLPNDRFSAERPEGSISTLTIQRTEQRDSAMYRCASSLGAGETTGELFFGEGSRLTVL.

As regards this clone: The same CDR3 can be traced to other DNA sequences in this sample. The chain recombines TRBV18 with TRBJ2-3; D not certain. The CDR3 runs to 14 residues. Between the trimmed V and J ends, which lost 3 bases and 2 bases, there was a span of 9 bases. Germline CDR1 KGHSH, CDR2 LQKENI. The CDR3 sequence is CASSPETHTDTQYF. The CDR3 nucleotides are TGTGCCAGCTCACCTGAGACGCACACAGATACGCAGTATTTT.